The 4 T cell receptor beta chains in this list originate from one sample, sequenced in a study of OX40 agonist ivuxolimab in advanced cancers. Only in-frame clones appear in the TCRdb table, and some are missing; sequencing was by immunoSEQ multiplex PCR. The profile shows about 34,000 clones, roughly nine tenths of them singletons. The material sequenced was CD4+ or CD8+ T cells sorted from blood, taken in a trial of the OX40 agonist ivuxolimab. The receptors come from an adult with an advanced solid tumor such as melanoma, head and neck, liver or kidney cancer.

In its sample, this clone was seen once. The chain recombines TRBV5-1 with TRBJ2-7; 8 nucleotides match TRBD1. CDR1 and CDR2 (germline): SGHRS, YFSETQ. V lost 3 bases and J lost 2; bases outside the gene matches: 4. The CDR3 loop spans 14 amino acids. The CDR3 DNA follows: TGCGCCAGCAGCTCCGGACAGGGAGCCTACGAGCAGTACTTC. The encoded protein is CASSSGQGAYEQYF.

This clone was observed once. The chain carries TRBV19 and TRBJ2-7; TRBD2 matches at 8 bases. Germline V gene data show CDR1 as LNHDA and CDR2 as SQIVND (reference sequence). This CDR3 has 14 residues. The V and J ends lost 7 bases and 0 bases, in that order; junction bases with no gene match: 5. The CDR3 loop reads CASTRGGSSYEQYF. For the CDR3, the DNA is TGTGCCAGTACCCGCGGGGGGAGCTCCTACGAGCAGTACTTC.

V is TRBV13 and J is TRBJ1-5; D may be TRBD1 (6 bases). The germline V and J ends were trimmed by 5 bases and 0 bases, with 17 bases remaining between them. The CDR3 extends over 17 amino acids. CDR1 and CDR2 from the germline V gene are PRHDT and FYEKMQ (reference sequence). The CDR3 loop is CASSRRTANYSNQPQHF. The CDR3 coding sequence is TGTGCCAGCAGCCGAAGGACAGCAAATTATAGCAATCAGCCCCAGCATTTT. Based on the CDR3 plus reference TRBV13 and TRBJ1-5, the full variable domain is AAGVIQSPRHLIKEKRETATLKCYPIPRHDTVYWYQQGPGQDPQFLISFYEKMQSDKGSIPDRFSAQQFSDYHSELNMSSLELGDSALYFCASSRRTANYSNQPQHFGDGTRLSIL.

The genes are TRBV5-4 and TRBJ2-5, with 9 bases aligning to TRBD1. Germline CDR1 and CDR2: SGHNT and YYREEE (reference sequence). Trimming cost V 0 bases and J 2 bases; bases outside gene matches: 2. The CDR3 consists of 15 residues. CDR3 sequence: CASSLGDRGQETQYF. CDR3 coding DNA: TGTGCCAGCAGCTTGGGAGACAGGGGGCAAGAGACCCAGTACTTC.